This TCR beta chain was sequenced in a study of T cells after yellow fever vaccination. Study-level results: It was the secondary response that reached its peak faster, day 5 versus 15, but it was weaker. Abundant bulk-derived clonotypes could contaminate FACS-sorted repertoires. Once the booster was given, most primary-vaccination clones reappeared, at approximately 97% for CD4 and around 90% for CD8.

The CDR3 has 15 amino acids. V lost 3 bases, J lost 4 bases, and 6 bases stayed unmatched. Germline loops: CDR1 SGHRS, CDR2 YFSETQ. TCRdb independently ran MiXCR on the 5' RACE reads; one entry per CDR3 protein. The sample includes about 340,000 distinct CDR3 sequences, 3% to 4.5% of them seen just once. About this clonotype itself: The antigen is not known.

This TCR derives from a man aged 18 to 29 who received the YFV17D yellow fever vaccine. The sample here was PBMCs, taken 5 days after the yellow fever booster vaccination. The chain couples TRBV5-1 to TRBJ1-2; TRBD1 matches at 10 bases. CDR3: CASSSGQGIPYGYTF. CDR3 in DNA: TGCGCCAGCAGCTCGGGACAGGGGATCCCCTATGGCTACACCTTC.